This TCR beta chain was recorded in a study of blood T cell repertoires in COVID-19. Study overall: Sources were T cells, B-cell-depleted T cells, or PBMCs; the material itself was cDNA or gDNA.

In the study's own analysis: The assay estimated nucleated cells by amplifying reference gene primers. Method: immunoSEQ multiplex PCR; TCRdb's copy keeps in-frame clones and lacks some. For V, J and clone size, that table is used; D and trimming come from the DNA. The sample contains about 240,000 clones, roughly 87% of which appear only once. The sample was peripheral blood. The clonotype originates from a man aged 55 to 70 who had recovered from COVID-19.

The CDR3, as DNA: TGTGCCAGCAGCCGCTGGGCAGCAAATGAAAAACTGTTTTTT. Translated: CASSRWAANEKLFF. The rearrangement joins TRBV3-1 (or the pseudogene TRBV3-2) to TRBJ1-4; D ambiguous. CDR1 is LGHDT, CDR2 YNNKEL, per germline (reference sequence). The CDR3 has 14 amino acids. V lost 4 bases and J 5 bases, leaving 11 bases between the germline ends.